This T cell receptor beta chain was sequenced in a study of cytomegalovirus exposure and HLA in healthy donors. Findings and limits, study-wide: A later analysis linked a missense DCLRE1C variant to TCR beta V- and J-gene trimming. Accurate HLA-A and HLA-B prediction from TCR beta sequences was reported for most subjects.

The PCR was carried out with 60 Vbeta primers and 13 Jbeta primers. Using immunoSEQ multiplex PCR, the repertoire was profiled, and TCRdb retains in-frame clones only, with some absent. The sample carries about 190,000 clones, roughly four fifths recorded once. The V segment lost 6 bases and the J segment 3 bases; nucleotides outside the gene matches: 8. Per germline, CDR1 MNHNS and CDR2 SASEGT. This CDR3 has 15 residues. For this clone: The antigen remains unidentified.

The receptor comes from a woman aged 25 to 39 in good health and CMV-seropositive. The chain has TRBV6-1 and TRBJ1-1; 9 nucleotides agree with TRBD1. The sample consisted of PBMCs. The CDR3 DNA reads as TGTGCCAGCAGGGAGCCGGGACAGGGCTACACTGAAGCTTTCTTT. This encodes CASREPGQGYTEAFF.